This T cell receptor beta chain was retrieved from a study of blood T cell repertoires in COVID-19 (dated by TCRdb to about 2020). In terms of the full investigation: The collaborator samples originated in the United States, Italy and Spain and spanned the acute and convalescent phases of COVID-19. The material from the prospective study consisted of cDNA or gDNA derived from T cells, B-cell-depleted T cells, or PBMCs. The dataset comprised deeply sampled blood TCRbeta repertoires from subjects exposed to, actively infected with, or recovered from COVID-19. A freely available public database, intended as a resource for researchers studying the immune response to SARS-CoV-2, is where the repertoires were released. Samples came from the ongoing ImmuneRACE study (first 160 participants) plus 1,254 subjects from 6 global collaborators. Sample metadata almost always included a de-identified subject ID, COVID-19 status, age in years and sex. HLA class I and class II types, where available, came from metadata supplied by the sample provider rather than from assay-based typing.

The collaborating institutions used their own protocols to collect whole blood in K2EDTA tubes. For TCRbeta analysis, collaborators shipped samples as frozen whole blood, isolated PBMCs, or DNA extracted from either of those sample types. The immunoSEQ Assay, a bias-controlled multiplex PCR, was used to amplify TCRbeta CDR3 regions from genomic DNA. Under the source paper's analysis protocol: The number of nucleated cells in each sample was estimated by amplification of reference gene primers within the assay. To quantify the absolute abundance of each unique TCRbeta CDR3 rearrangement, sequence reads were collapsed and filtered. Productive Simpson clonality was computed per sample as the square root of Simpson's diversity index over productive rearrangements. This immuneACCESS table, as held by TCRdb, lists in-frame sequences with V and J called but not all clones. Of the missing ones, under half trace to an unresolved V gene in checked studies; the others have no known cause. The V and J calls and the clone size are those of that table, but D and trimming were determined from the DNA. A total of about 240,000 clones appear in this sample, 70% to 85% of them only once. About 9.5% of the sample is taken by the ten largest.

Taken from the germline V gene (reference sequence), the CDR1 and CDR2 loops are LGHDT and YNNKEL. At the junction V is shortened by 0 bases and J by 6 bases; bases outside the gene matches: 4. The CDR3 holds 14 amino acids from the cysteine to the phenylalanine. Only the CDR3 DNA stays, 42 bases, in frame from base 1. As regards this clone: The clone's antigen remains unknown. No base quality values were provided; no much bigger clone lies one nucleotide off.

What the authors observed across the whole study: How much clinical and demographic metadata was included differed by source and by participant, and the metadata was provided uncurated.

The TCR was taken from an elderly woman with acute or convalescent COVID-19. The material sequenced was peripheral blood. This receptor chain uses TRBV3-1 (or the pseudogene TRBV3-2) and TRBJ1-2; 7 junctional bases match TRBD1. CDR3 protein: CASSQEDRVHGYTF. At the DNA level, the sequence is TGTGCCAGCAGCCAAGAAGACAGGGTTCATGGCTACACCTTC.